The 26 T cell receptor beta chains reported below all come from one sample, sequenced in a study of blood T cells in healthy people across ages. Together with a sample-barcoded 5' primer, a J-beta primer mix was included in a second PCR lasting about 7 to 11 cycles. TCRdb recomputed calls from the 5' RACE reads with MiXCR, one row per CDR3 protein. The repertoire holds some 1,000,000 distinct CDR3 sequences, with less than 25% as singletons. This same sample was also taken into another study, of T cells of mothers and their children.

Sequencing was done on a sample of blood. The receptors come from a girl aged 2-10 years in good health.

The rearrangement joins TRBV28 to TRBJ2-5; 7 bases align to TRBD2. The J call may be in error: the DNA end matches TRBJ2-1 better. CDR1 is MDHEN and CDR2 is SYDVKM in the germline V gene. The CDR3 extends over 14 amino acids. CDR3 in amino acids: CASSPLEAGNEQFF. In nucleotides, the CDR3 is TGTGCCAGCAGTCCATTGGAAGCGGGGAATGAGCAGTTCTTC.

V and J are TRBV20-1 and TRBJ2-2, with D possibly called TRBD1 or TRBD2 (5 bases each). V lost 1 base to trimming and J lost 8 bases, with 17 bases between them. The germline V gene has CDR1 DFQATT and CDR2 SNEGSKA (reference sequence). The CDR3 runs to 15 residues. The CDR3 DNA reads as TGCAGTGCTAGAGGGGCAGGGACGACTTCAGGGGAGCTGTTTTTT. This codes for CSARGAGTTSGELFF.

Details on this clonotype: A much larger clone is a single base away; this may be a read error. The CDR3 spells CASSPQTATQYF. The CDR3, as DNA: TGTGCCAGCAGTCCTCAAACAGCTACGCAGTATTTT. V gene TRBV7-9 combines with J gene TRBJ2-3; D is undetermined. CDR1 is SEHNR, CDR2 FQNEAQ, per germline (reference sequence). This CDR3 has 12 amino acids.

This clonotype was seen a handful of times. V gene TRBV6-5 combines with J gene TRBJ1-2, with D possibly matching TRBD1 (6 bases). The CDR3 totals 14 residues. The germline gives CDR1 MNHEY, CDR2 SVGAGI. V lost 6 bases to trimming and J lost 4 bases, with 15 bases between them. Written as DNA, the CDR3 is TGTGCCAGCAGCCCCAGGGGCCAGGGCTATGGCTACACCTTC. This encodes CASSPRGQGYGYTF.

The CDR3 region is CASRGDHREEQYF. The CDR3 nucleotides are TGTGCCAGCAGGGGAGACCACCGCGAGGAGCAGTACTTC. The chain carries TRBV2 and TRBJ2-7; maybe TRBD2 (5 bases). The CDR3 sequence is 13 residues long. The ends were cut back, 6 bases at V and 7 bases at J, with 16 bases in the middle. The germline CDR1 and CDR2 sequences are SNHLY and FYNNEI. Drawing the rest from reference TRBV2 and TRBJ2-7, the complete variable domain is EPEVTQTPSHQVTQMGQEVILRCVPISNHLYFYWYRQILGQKVEFLVSFYNNEISEKSEIFDDQFSVERPDGSNFTLKIRSTKLEDSAMYFCASRGDHREEQYFGPGTRLTVT.

V gene TRBV12-3 or TRBV12-4 combines with J gene TRBJ2-3, with D maybe TRBD1 (6 bases). The CDR3 spans 16 residues. V was clipped by 6 bases and J by 2 bases, with 18 bases between them. CDR3 DNA: TGTGCCAGCAGGTTGGGCACAGGGCTTAACACAGATACGCAGTATTTT. Amino acid sequence: CASRLGTGLNTDTQYF.

This clonotype occurred a few times. V and J are TRBV6-5 and TRBJ1-3; D is ambiguous. The CDR3 runs to 16 residues. The V end lost 2 bases, the J end lost 0 bases, and 11 bases lay between the germline ends. Germline V gene data show CDR1 as MNHEY and CDR2 as SVGAGI. Here the CDR3 reads CASSYVWGDSGNTIYF. Here the CDR3 DNA reads TGTGCCAGCAGTTACGTGTGGGGAGACTCTGGAAACACCATATATTTT.

The chain combines TRBV18 with TRBJ2-5, with D perhaps being TRBD1 or TRBD2 (5 bases each). V was shortened by 5 bases and J by 2 bases, with 21 bases between the two germline ends. CDR3 length: 17 residues. The germline CDR1 and CDR2 sequences are KGHSH and LQKENI. CDR3 nucleotides: TGTGCCAGCTCAGCTAGAATCCGGGACGGCTCTCAAGAGACCCAGTACTTC. Its translation is CASSARIRDGSQETQYF.

The chain carries TRBV20-1 and TRBJ1-2; possibly TRBD1 for D (6 bases). CDR3 size: 16 residues. Trimming stripped 3 bases from V and 7 bases from J, with 24 bases between. The germline CDR1 and CDR2 sequences are DFQATT and SNEGSKA (reference sequence). Here the CDR3 reads CSARTGQTQGYSGYTF. In nucleotides, the CDR3 is TGCAGTGCTAGGACCGGACAGACACAGGGATATAGTGGCTACACCTTC.

The gene calls are TRBV3-1 and TRBJ2-5, with D possibly TRBD1 on 6 matching bases. Germline V gene lookup returns CDR1 LGHDT and CDR2 YNNKEL (reference sequence). This CDR3 contains 16 residues. V lost 4 bases to trimming and J lost 2 bases, with 17 bases between them. As DNA, the CDR3 is TGTGCCAGCAGCCCTTTTGAGAGGGGGAAGCAAGAGACCCAGTACTTC. Translating gives CASSPFERGKQETQYF.

A few counts support this clonotype. This rearrangement joins TRBV2 to TRBJ2-5, with 8 bases lining up with TRBD1. Germline CDR1 SNHLY, CDR2 FYNNEI. With V trimmed by 7 bases and J by 1 base, 8 bases remained unmatched. This CDR3 has 15 amino acids. CDR3 nucleotide sequence: TGTGCCAGCAAGTCAGGGGGCTTTCTCCAAGAGACCCAGTACTTC. As protein: CASKSGGFLQETQYF.

This clonotype was observed a single time. The genes are TRBV3-1 and TRBJ2-1, with 7 bases identical to TRBD2. CDR3 length: 16 residues. Germline CDR1 LGHDT, CDR2 YNNKEL (reference sequence). The junction had 13 bases not matched to a gene; V was cut back by 3 bases and J by 8 bases. The CDR3 DNA sequence: TGTGCCAGCAGCCACTTAAGTGCGGGAGTACCCGATGAGCAGTTCTTC. It specifies CASSHLSAGVPDEQFF.

The sample holds a few counts of this clonotype. V gene TRBV5-1 combines with J gene TRBJ1-1, with D maybe TRBD1 (5 bases). The V end lost 4 bases, the J end lost 4 bases, and 17 bases lay between the germline ends. The length of the CDR3 is 15 residues. Per the germline V gene, CDR1 is SGHRS and CDR2 is YFSETQ. DNA of the CDR3: TGCGCCAGCAGCGCGGCAGGGATCCGATTCACTGAAGCTTTCTTT. It yields the protein CASSAAGIRFTEAFF.

The table lists this clonotype with a few counts. The rearrangement links TRBV19 to TRBJ1-2, with 7 nucleotides matching TRBD1. Per the germline V gene, CDR1 is LNHDA and CDR2 is SQIVND (reference sequence). The CDR3 loop spans 15 amino acids. The V segment lost 2 bases and the J segment 6 bases; nucleotides outside the gene matches: 9. In nucleotides, the CDR3 is TGTGCCAGTAGTATAAAACAGGGGACTGCTGATGGCTACACCTTC. Translating gives CASSIKQGTADGYTF.

This clonotype was detected only a few times. The V gene is TRBV12-3 or TRBV12-4, the J gene TRBJ2-3; TRBD2 might be the D (6 bases). This CDR3 has 14 residues. V lost 6 bases, J lost 1 base, and 11 bases lay in between. This chain's CDR3 is CASSSGAGTDTQYF. The DNA for the CDR3 is TGTGCCAGCAGCTCGGGAGCAGGCACAGATACGCAGTATTTT.

The table lists this clonotype with a few counts. This chain connects TRBV10-3 to TRBJ2-5, with a possible D match to TRBD2 (5 bases). Germline assignment: CDR1 ENHRY and CDR2 SYGVKD. The CDR3 is 15 residues long. Trimming removed 2 bases from V and 2 bases from J, with 12 bases in between. In DNA form, the CDR3 reads TGTGCCATCAGTGAGACCGCGGGTTGGCAAGAGACCCAGTACTTC. Its protein is CAISETAGWQETQYF.

This chain links TRBV9 with TRBJ2-5, with TRBD1 matching over 9 bases. Germline-derived CDR1 and CDR2 are SGDLS and YYNGEE. The CDR3 length is 15 residues. J was trimmed by 4 bases and V by 3 bases; bases with no gene match: 7. The CDR3 loop is CASSAGDREIETQYF. CDR3 sequence (DNA): TGTGCCAGCAGCGCCGGGGACAGGGAGATAGAGACCCAGTACTTC.

The V gene is TRBV6-6, the J gene TRBJ2-4; D gene uncertain. Looked up from germline, CDR1 is MNHNY and CDR2 is SVGAGI (reference sequence). The CDR3 is 12 residues long. V gave up 6 bases and J gave up 6 bases, with 9 bases separating them. The CDR3 bases are TGTGCCAGCAGCAGAGTAGCAAACATTCAGTACTTC. Protein product: CASSRVANIQYF.

As DNA, the CDR3 is TGTGCCAGCAGTCCATGGGGGGGGTCCGACTGGGAGCAGTACTTC. Protein: CASSPWGGSDWEQYF. The V call is TRBV28, the J call TRBJ2-7; TRBD2 aligns across 7 bases. The germline CDR1 and CDR2 sequences are MDHEN and SYDVKM. Trimming at V came to 5 bases and at J to 7 bases, leaving 14 bases not matched to a gene. This CDR3 has 15 residues.

This clonotype was detected only a few times. This rearrangement joins TRBV7-2 to TRBJ2-5; D is unresolved. The CDR3 contains 14 residues. Germline V gene sequence: CDR1 SGHTA, CDR2 FQGNSA. V was cut by 1 base and J by 4 bases, with 10 bases left in between. Here the CDR3 DNA reads TGTGCCAGCAGCTTAGATCCCGGGTCAGAGACCCAGTACTTC. It specifies CASSLDPGSETQYF.

This clonotype occurred a few times. The chain couples TRBV28 to TRBJ2-5; D gene unclear. Germline V gene lookup returns CDR1 MDHEN and CDR2 SYDVKM. Trimming stripped 2 bases from V and 3 bases from J, with 10 bases between. This CDR3 region has 14 residues. CDR3 bases: TGTGCCAGCAGTTTACTTGTTAGGGAAGAGACCCAGTACTTC. Protein product: CASSLLVREETQYF.

This clonotype showed up just a few times. The CDR3 DNA follows: TGTGCCAGTACCAGGGACGGGGAGCTGTTTTTT. Translating it yields CASTRDGELFF. The chain joins TRBV7-9 to TRBJ2-2, with a tentative D call TRBD1 (5 bases). Germline assignment: CDR1 SEHNR and CDR2 FQNEAQ (reference sequence). Trimming removed 9 bases at V and 7 bases at J, with 9 bases between. CDR3 length equals 11 residues.

This clonotype occurred a few times. CDR3 nucleotide sequence: TGTGCCAGCAGCGTAGAGGGGGATCCGGAGACCCAGTACTTC. Translated: CASSVEGDPETQYF. The chain is built from TRBV9 and TRBJ2-5, with TRBD1 as a possible D gene (6 bases). This CDR3 comprises 14 residues. From germline, CDR1 is SGDLS and CDR2 YYNGEE. V was pared by 0 bases and J by 5 bases, with 11 bases between.

In regard to this clonotype: The junction differs from germline at one of its ends, possibly a read error. The chain has TRBV27 and TRBJ2-4; 10 bases line up with TRBD1. Germline V gene lookup returns CDR1 MNHEY and CDR2 SMNVEV (reference sequence). This CDR3 spans 14 amino acids. This CDR3 reads CVSRTGGRDNIQYF. CDR3 in DNA: TGTGTCAGCCGGACAGGGGGTCGGGACAACATTCAGTACTTC.

The chain carries TRBV21-1 and TRBJ1-6. TRBV21-1 constitutes a pseudogene. The CDR3 consists of 13 residues. The DNA for the CDR3 is TGTGCCAGCAGTAACGTGGGAAATTCACCCCTCCACTTT. Amino acids: CASSNVGNSPLHF.

This clonotype has just a few counts. The chain carries TRBV10-3 and TRBJ2-2; 8 bases align to TRBD2. The CDR3 contains 16 residues. CDR1 and CDR2 (germline): ENHRY, SYGVKD. V lost 3 bases to trimming and J lost 4 bases; unmatched junction nucleotides: 7. In nucleotides, the CDR3 is TGTGCCATCAGTGAATCGGCGGGAGGCCGCACCGGGGAGCTGTTTTTT. Amino acid sequence: CAISESAGGRTGELFF.